The 25 T cell receptor beta chains below all came from one sample that was sequenced in a study of blood T cells in healthy people across ages. PCR was performed a second time for about 6 to 11 cycles using a sample-barcoded 5' primer and a J-beta primer mix. TCRdb reprocessed the 5' RACE reads via MiXCR and lists one record per CDR3 protein. The repertoire holds about 800,000 distinct CDR3 sequences, with 20% to 25% as singletons. This sample was shared with a second study, whose subject was T cells of mothers and their children.

The source material was blood. The receptors were gathered from a boy aged 5-17 years in good health.

V usage is TRBV6-2 or TRBV6-3 and J usage is TRBJ2-3, with D hard to call. From germline, CDR1 is MNHEY and CDR2 SVGEGT. Trimming took off 1 base at V and 4 bases at J, with 3 bases between the two ends. CDR3 length equals 12 residues. In DNA form, the CDR3 reads TGTGCCAGCAGTTACTGGTCAGATACGCAGTATTTT. Protein sequence: CASSYWSDTQYF.

This clonotype has more than one count but fewer than ten. The rearrangement uses TRBV15 and TRBJ2-7, with 9 bases matching TRBD2. V trimming: 7 bases; J trimming: 5 bases; junction bases outside the gene matches: 12. This CDR3 has 15 residues. From germline, CDR1 is LNHNV and CDR2 YYDKDF (reference sequence). CDR3 in amino acids: CATKDMGSGSNEQYF. The CDR3 DNA is TGTGCCACCAAGGATATGGGTAGCGGGAGTAACGAGCAGTACTTC.

The table lists this clonotype with a few counts. This rearrangement joins TRBV11-2 to TRBJ2-5; 10 bases agree with TRBD2. The tail of the sequence fits TRBJ2-7 better, so the J call may be wrong. The germline V gene has CDR1 SGHAT and CDR2 FQNNGV. The CDR3 is 15 amino acids. The CDR3 DNA reads TGTGCCAGCAGCTTAGGGGGACTAGCGCCTTACGAGCAGTACTTC. It translates to CASSLGGLAPYEQYF.

The rearrangement links TRBV28 to TRBJ2-7; 11 nucleotides match TRBD2. Germline lookup yields CDR1 MDHEN and CDR2 SYDVKM. The CDR3 is made up of 16 amino acids. Losses at the gene ends were 5 bases for V and 0 bases for J; bases not matched to a gene: 6. The chain's CDR3 is CASSPHGLAGSYEQYF. CDR3 nucleotides: TGTGCCAGCAGTCCCCATGGACTAGCGGGCTCCTACGAGCAGTACTTC.

Only a few counts were recorded for this clonotype. V usage is TRBV7-2 and J usage is TRBJ2-5; D possibly corresponds to TRBD1 (7 bases). This CDR3 spans 17 amino acids. Germline CDR1 is SGHTA and CDR2 is FQGNSA. V lost 6 bases, J lost 5 bases, and 25 bases lay in between. In DNA form, the CDR3 reads TGTGCCAGCAGACCTGGGGGGACAGCAAACCACGGGGAGACCCAGTACTTC. The encoded protein is CASRPGGTANHGETQYF.

This clonotype was picked up one time. The gene calls are TRBV19 and TRBJ2-1, with 9 bases aligning to TRBD1. The CDR3 contains 17 residues. Trimming removed 6 bases from V and 0 bases from J; junction bases left unmatched: 9. Germline V gives CDR1 LNHDA, CDR2 SQIVND (reference sequence). The CDR3 sequence is CASRDRGLTLSYNEQFF. CDR3 nucleotides: TGTGCCAGTAGGGACAGGGGCTTAACCCTCTCCTACAATGAGCAGTTCTTC.

This chain uses TRBV7-9 with TRBJ2-3; D may be TRBD2 (6 bases). CDR1 SEHNR and CDR2 FQNEAQ come from the germline V gene (reference sequence). Trimming took off 6 bases at V and 8 bases at J, with 30 bases between the two ends. The CDR3 spans 18 residues. The CDR3 is CASRRLPALAYTPGTQYF. DNA for the CDR3: TGTGCCAGCAGGAGACTCCCCGCACTAGCTTACACCCCAGGTACGCAGTATTTT.

A remark on this clonotype: One end of the junction is discordant with germline, which a read error may explain. This chain connects TRBV12-3 or TRBV12-4 to TRBJ1-4; 7 positions agree with TRBD1. The CDR3 is 13 amino acids. The CDR3 loop is CASRQGIVEKLSF. Written as DNA, the CDR3 is TGTGCCAGCAGACAGGGGATAGTGGAAAAACTGTCTTTT.

V is TRBV7-9 and J is TRBJ1-1; D remains unclear. Germline-derived CDR1 and CDR2 are SEHNR and FQNEAQ (reference sequence). This CDR3 comprises 13 residues. The ends were cut back, 3 bases at V and 3 bases at J, with 8 bases in the middle. The CDR3 nucleotides read TGTGCCAGCAGCTTGACGGTTTACACTGAAGCTTTCTTT. As protein: CASSLTVYTEAFF.

The V and J genes are TRBV4-3 and TRBJ1-4; no clear D. V lost 0 bases to trimming and J lost 8 bases, with 16 bases between them. Germline assignment: CDR1 LGHNA and CDR2 YSLEER. The CDR3 length is 16 residues. The CDR3 spells CASSQEVFSVAEKLFF. In DNA form, the CDR3 reads TGCGCCAGCAGCCAAGAAGTCTTTTCTGTCGCGGAAAAACTGTTTTTT.

The rearrangement links TRBV25-1 to TRBJ1-2, with D maybe TRBD1 (5 bases). The V end was cut by 4 bases, the J end by 8 bases, with 17 bases between. The germline gives CDR1 MGHDK, CDR2 SYGVNS. There are 14 residues in the CDR3. The CDR3 loop is CASSAPGTAGGYTF. The CDR3, as DNA: TGTGCCAGCAGTGCCCCCGGGACCGCGGGCGGCTACACCTTC.

The chain is built from TRBV27 and TRBJ2-2; TRBD1 matches 8 bases. This CDR3 comprises 16 residues. V was pared by 8 bases and J by 3 bases, with 11 bases of the junction left unmatched. Germline V gene sequence: CDR1 MNHEY, CDR2 SMNVEV (reference sequence). The CDR3 nucleotides are TGTGCCAGCTCAACCCGGGACAGGCGTCACACCGGGGAGCTGTTTTTT. This encodes CASSTRDRRHTGELFF.

The gene calls are TRBV4-3 and TRBJ2-1; maybe TRBD1 (6 bases). The CDR3 is made up of 17 amino acids. The germline CDR1 and CDR2 sequences are LGHNA and YSLEER. V lost 1 base, J lost 0 bases, and 13 bases lay in between. CDR3 sequence reads: CASSQARGGSSYNEQFF. The CDR3 region has the DNA TGCGCCAGCAGCCAAGCCCGAGGGGGTAGCTCCTACAATGAGCAGTTCTTC.

CDR3 residues: CASLEVAGDYNEQFF. In nucleotides, the CDR3 is TGTGCCAGCCTTGAGGTAGCGGGAGACTACAATGAGCAGTTCTTC. The V call is TRBV12-3 or TRBV12-4, the J call TRBJ2-1; 9 nucleotides line up with TRBD2. This CDR3 has 15 residues. V lost 8 bases, J lost 3 bases, and 8 bases stayed unmatched.

The J gene is TRBJ2-5, the V gene TRBV6-1; 12 nucleotides agree with TRBD2. Germline-derived CDR1 and CDR2 are MNHNS and SASEGT. This CDR3 comprises 15 residues. Unmatched junction bases numbered 8, after V lost 8 bases and J lost 4 bases. The CDR3 DNA reads as TGTGCCAGCGGGGTAGGACTAGCGGGAAGAGAGACCCAGTACTTC. Amino acids: CASGVGLAGRETQYF.

This rearrangement joins TRBV19 to TRBJ1-6, with D perhaps matching TRBD1 (6 bases). Germline V gene sequence: CDR1 LNHDA, CDR2 SQIVND (reference sequence). The length of the CDR3 is 13 residues. V was clipped by 5 bases and J by 10 bases, with 12 bases between them. The CDR3 DNA reads TGTGCCAGTAGTCCCCGGACAGTCTCACCCCTCCACTTT. This translates into CASSPRTVSPLHF.

The chain links TRBV20-1 to TRBJ2-3; no reliable D call. This CDR3 is 12 amino acids long. With 6 bases removed from V and 4 bases from J, the gap between germline ends came to 11 bases. CDR1 is DFQATT and CDR2 is SNEGSKA in the germline V gene (reference sequence). CDR3 sequence: CSATTGPDTQYF. DNA for the CDR3: TGCAGTGCCACCACTGGACCAGATACGCAGTATTTT.

Turning to this clonotype: Sequence at one end of the junction differs from germline and may be a read error. The V call is TRBV2, the J call TRBJ1-2; TRBD1 is a possible D gene (5 bases). This CDR3 spans 14 amino acids. Germline values: CDR1 SNHLY, CDR2 FYNNEI. DNA for the CDR3: TGTGCCAGCAGCTGGGACGGGGATAACTATGGCTACATCTTC. Translated: CASSWDGDNYGYIF. Full variable domain (missing parts from reference TRBV2 and TRBJ1-2): EPEVTQTPSHQVTQMGQEVILRCVPISNHLYFYWYRQILGQKVEFLVSFYNNEISEKSEIFDDQFSVERPDGSNFTLKIRSTKLEDSAMYFCASSWDGDNYGYIFGSGTRLTVV.

The CDR3 DNA reads TGCAGTGCTAGGACGGAACCCAATGAGCAGTTCTTC. It is translated as CSARTEPNEQFF. V and J are TRBV20-1 and TRBJ2-1; D gene uncertain. Deletions cut 3 bases from V and 6 bases from J, with 9 bases between. In germline, CDR1 is DFQATT, CDR2 SNEGSKA (reference sequence). CDR3 size: 12 residues.

There are a few counts of this clonotype. A read error may explain this, as a much larger clone is one base away. The rearrangement joins TRBV24-1 to TRBJ1-2; D unresolved. V gave up 5 bases and J gave up 4 bases, with 4 bases separating them. The CDR3 totals 11 residues. Germline values: CDR1 KGHDR, CDR2 SFDVKD. CDR3 residues: CATSGGYGYTF. The CDR3 DNA follows: TGTGCCACCAGTGGGGGCTATGGCTACACCTTC.

This chain links TRBV9 with TRBJ1-5, with 7 positions matching TRBD1. This CDR3 is 14 amino acids long. Germline CDR1 SGDLS, CDR2 YYNGEE. With V trimmed by 5 bases and J by 5 bases, 7 bases remained unmatched. In DNA, the CDR3 is TGTGCCAGCAGTTGGGACAGTCGGGATCAGCCCCAGCATTTT. This sequence encodes CASSWDSRDQPQHF.

Regarding this clonotype: The junction does not match germline at one end; this may be a read error. This sequence joins TRBV4-1 and TRBJ2-5; D gene ambiguous. The CDR3 covers 16 residues. Germline V gene lookup returns CDR1 MGHRA and CDR2 YSYEKL. The CDR3 reads CAGSQVDRALLETQYF. The DNA of the CDR3 is TGCGCCGGCAGCCAAGTGGACCGAGCCTTGTTGGAGACCCAGTACTTC.

This clonotype showed up just a few times. The gene calls are TRBV5-5 and TRBJ2-2; the D is unclear. CDR3 length: 15 residues. Germline V gene sequence: CDR1 SGHKS, CDR2 YYEKEE (reference sequence). Trimming stripped 1 base from V and 5 bases from J, with 12 bases between. CDR3 in DNA: TGTGCCAGCAGCTTGTCTCAAAAATTGACCGGGGAGCTGTTTTTT. Translation gives CASSLSQKLTGELFF.

The chain carries TRBV3-1 and TRBJ2-1; 9 nucleotides agree with TRBD1. Trimming at V came to 2 bases and at J to 4 bases, leaving 15 bases not matched to a gene. The CDR3 covers 19 residues. CDR1 is LGHDT, CDR2 YNNKEL, per germline (reference sequence). CDR3 in amino acids: CASSQRVESGTGIYNEQFF. For the CDR3, the DNA is TGTGCCAGCAGCCAAAGAGTTGAATCCGGGACAGGGATTTACAATGAGCAGTTCTTC.

The V gene is TRBV12-3 or TRBV12-4, the J gene TRBJ1-4; 8 nucleotides agree with TRBD1. The V and J ends lost 3 bases and 6 bases, in that order; junction bases with no gene match: 3. The CDR3 has 14 residues. This CDR3 reads CASSFGQGYEKLFF. The CDR3 DNA reads as TGTGCCAGCAGTTTCGGACAGGGTTATGAAAAACTGTTTTTT.